This entry concerns a single TCR beta chain. This entry comes from a study of blood T cell repertoires in COVID-19. The protocol was immunoSEQ multiplex PCR, while the TCRdb copy is restricted to in-frame clones and leaves out a portion. The sample lists over 250,000 clones, about 81% occurring once. The CDR3 has 18 residues. CDR1 LGHDT and CDR2 YNNKEL come from the germline V gene (reference sequence). Trimming took 5 bases from V and 4 from J; bases not matched to a gene: 8. The chain couples TRBV3-1 (or the pseudogene TRBV3-2) to TRBJ2-1, with TRBD2 matching over 16 bases. The sequence derives from a human donor with COVID-19, enrolled during active disease. The donor label of this sample is uncertain. The sample was peripheral blood. The CDR3 coding sequence is TGTGCCAGCAGCTCTACCGGGACTAGCGGGAGGGGGTACAATGAGCAGTTCTTC. Amino acid sequence: CASSSTGTSGRGYNEQFF.